This TCR beta chain was obtained from a study of glioma-infiltrating T cells after dendritic cell vaccination. As for the study in general: Treatment, given 2003 to 2012, was autologous tumor lysate-pulsed dendritic cell vaccination. Notes on the study in general: No direct clonality-survival link was found; a diverse polyclonal response may matter.

This sample's time point: after dendritic cell vaccination, including at tumor progression/relapse. All glioblastoma patients lacked an isocitrate dehydrogenase mutation. Data came from immunoSEQ multiplex PCR; TCRdb stores just in-frame clones and leaves some out. This sample has 85,000 or so clones, with 85% found just once. In regard to this clone: Its target is unknown.

The germline V gene has CDR1 SSHAT and CDR2 FNYEAQ (reference sequence). Trimming shortened V by 2 bases and J by 2 bases, and 13 bases separated the two germline ends. The CDR3 extends over 16 amino acids. This receptor was taken from a human donor with glioblastoma. This specimen consisted of blood, obtained after dendritic cell vaccination. The J gene is TRBJ2-1, the V gene TRBV7-7, with a possible D match to TRBD1 (5 bases). CDR3 in DNA: TGTGCCAGCAGCTTAAGCCAGGGCGCGACCTACAATGAGCAGTTCTTC. Translated: CASSLSQGATYNEQFF. The full variable domain, in which reference TRBV7-7 and TRBJ2-1 provide the parts outside the CDR3, is GAGVSQSPRYKVTKRGQDVTLRCDPISSHATLYWYQQALGQGPEFLTYFNYEAQPDKSGLPSDRFSAERPEGSISTLTIQRTEQRDSAMYRCASSLSQGATYNEQFFGPGTRLTVL.